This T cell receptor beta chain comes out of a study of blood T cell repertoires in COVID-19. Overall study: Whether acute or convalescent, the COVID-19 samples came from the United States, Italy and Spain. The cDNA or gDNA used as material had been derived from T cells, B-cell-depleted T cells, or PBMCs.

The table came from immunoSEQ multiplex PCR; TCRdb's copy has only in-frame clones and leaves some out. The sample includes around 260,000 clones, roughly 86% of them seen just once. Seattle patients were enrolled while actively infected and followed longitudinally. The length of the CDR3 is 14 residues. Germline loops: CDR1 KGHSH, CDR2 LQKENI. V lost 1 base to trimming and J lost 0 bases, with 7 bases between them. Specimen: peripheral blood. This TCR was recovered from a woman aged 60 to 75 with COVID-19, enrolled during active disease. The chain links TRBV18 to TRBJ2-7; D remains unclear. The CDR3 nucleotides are TGTGCCAGCTCACCACGTCAGGACTCCTACGAGCAGTACTTC. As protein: CASSPRQDSYEQYF.